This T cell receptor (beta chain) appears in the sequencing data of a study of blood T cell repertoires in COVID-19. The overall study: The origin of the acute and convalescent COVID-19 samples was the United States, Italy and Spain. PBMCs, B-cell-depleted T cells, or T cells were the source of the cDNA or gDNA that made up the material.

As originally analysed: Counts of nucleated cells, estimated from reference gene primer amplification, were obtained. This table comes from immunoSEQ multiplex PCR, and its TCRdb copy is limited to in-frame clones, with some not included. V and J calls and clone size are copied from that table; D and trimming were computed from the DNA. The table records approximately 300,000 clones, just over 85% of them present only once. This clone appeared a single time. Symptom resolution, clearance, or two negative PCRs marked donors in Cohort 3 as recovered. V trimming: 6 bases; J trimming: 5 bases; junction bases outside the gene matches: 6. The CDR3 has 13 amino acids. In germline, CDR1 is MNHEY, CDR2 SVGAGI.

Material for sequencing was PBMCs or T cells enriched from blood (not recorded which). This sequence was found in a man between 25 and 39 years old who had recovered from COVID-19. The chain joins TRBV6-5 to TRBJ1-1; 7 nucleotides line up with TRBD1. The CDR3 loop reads CASSSGGRTEAFF. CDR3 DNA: TGTGCCAGCAGCTCAGGGGGTCGGACTGAAGCTTTCTTT.